This section outlines one TCR beta chain sequence together with its context. Its antigen target is currently unknown. There are no base qualities to consult, and no much larger clone falls within one base. The source of the sample is a study of OX40 agonist ivuxolimab in advanced cancers. Regarding the complete study: Ivuxolimab, which targeted the costimulatory receptor OX40 (CD134), was an agonistic, fully human IgG2 monoclonal antibody. Of the approximately 53 patients in dose escalation, some 20 had hepatocellular carcinoma, approximately 15 had melanoma, 9 had renal cell carcinoma and 9 had head and neck cancer. Prior anti-PD-1, anti-PD-L1 or anti-CTLA-4 therapy was permitted, and checkpoint inhibitors had been received by about 44% of dose-escalation patients. Partial responses were achieved by three dose-escalation patients, of whom one had hepatocellular carcinoma and two had cutaneous melanoma. In the dose-escalation cohort, 65% to 85% of patients were male, and the mean age was roughly 60 years with a range of about 20 to 79. Peripheral TCRbeta sequencing aimed to test whether ivuxolimab altered TCR sequence diversity and caused clonal T-cell expansion. Intravenous ivuxolimab was administered to patients every 2 weeks at six dose levels: 0.01, 0.1, 0.3, 1.5, 3 and 10 mg/kg. The paper reports the monotherapy dose-escalation portion (N of about 50 patients) of the phase I ivuxolimab trial.

What the authors observed across the whole study: Which antigens the clonally expanded peripheral T cells were specific for was not determined. After ivuxolimab, CD8+ T cells had more expanded clones than CD4+ T cells on average. Clonal expansion of both CD4+ and CD8+ blood T cells was observed from baseline to week 6 at doses 0.1 to 3.0 mg/kg. In the 0.1-3.0 mg/kg groups, partial responders were among the patients with the lowest normalized peripheral clonal expansion, particularly in CD8+ T cells. Low levels of normalized T-cell clonal expansion were also shown by some nonresponding patients.

Patients with a history of autoimmune disease or receiving systemic immunosuppression were excluded from the trial. Peripheral blood for TCR sequencing was collected from all dose cohorts at baseline, on cycle 4 day 1, and on cycle 7 day 1. Samples were obtained from an open-label, multicenter, first-in-human phase I dose-escalation trial of ivuxolimab. Adults with locally advanced or metastatic melanoma, renal cell carcinoma, hepatocellular carcinoma or head and neck squamous cell carcinoma were enrolled in the trial. Before TCR sequencing, CD4+ T cells and CD8+ T cells were sorted from peripheral blood as separate populations. Taken from cysteine to phenylalanine, the CDR3 has 15 residues. Only CDR3 DNA remains: 45 bases, in frame from the first base. From a lookup of the germline V gene, CDR1 and CDR2 are MGHRA and YSYEKL. Germline trimming: 6 bases from V, 2 bases from J; junction bases outside gene matches: 5.

To sequence the TCRbeta CDR3 region, genomic DNA was isolated from the sorted cells. The immunoSEQ Assay was used for sequencing of TCRbeta CDR3 regions. Imported from immuneACCESS, the table was reduced by TCRdb to in-frame sequences with V and J called. These copies leave out some clones; in studies compared against another copy, an unresolved V gene accounts for under half, and the cause of the remainder is not known. For this sample there are about 27,000 clones; about 90% appear just once. The ten largest account for 20% to 25% of the sample. The sequencing here drew on CD4+ or CD8+ T cells sorted from blood, taken in a trial of the OX40 agonist ivuxolimab. The sequence links TRBV4-1 to TRBJ2-1; 9 bases in between match TRBD2. The TCR comes from an adult with an advanced solid tumor such as melanoma, head and neck, liver or kidney cancer. The CDR3 corresponds to CASRLSGSAYNEQFF. In nucleotides, the sequence is TGCGCCAGCAGACTTAGCGGGAGTGCCTACAATGAGCAGTTCTTC.